These 15 T cell receptor beta chains were sequenced from one sample in a study of blood T cell repertoires in COVID-19. Profiled with immunoSEQ multiplex PCR; TCRdb holds only in-frame clones, not every one. Here the sample spans tens of thousands of clones, approximately 89% being singletons. The sequenced sample consisted of peripheral blood. All receptors come from a woman aged 55-69 years with active COVID-19.

This chain connects TRBV6-4 to TRBJ1-6, with D possibly TRBD1 on 5 matching bases. The V end lost 5 bases, the J end lost 6 bases, and 11 bases lay between the germline ends. This CDR3 contains 14 residues. Germline CDR1 reads MRHNA; CDR2 reads SNTAGT. CDR3 amino acids: CASSLDGGNSPLHF. The DNA of the CDR3 is TGTGCCAGCAGTTTGGACGGGGGTAATTCACCCCTCCACTTT.

The count of this clone is one. V usage is TRBV6-5 and J usage is TRBJ1-3, with 9 nucleotides matching TRBD1. Looked up from germline, CDR1 is MNHEY and CDR2 is SVGAGI. This CDR3 contains 14 residues. V was pared by 6 bases and J by 3 bases, with 3 bases of the junction left unmatched. CDR3 region: CASSGTGLGNTIYF. The CDR3 DNA sequence: TGTGCCAGCAGCGGGACAGGGCTTGGAAACACCATATATTTT.

V and J are TRBV5-4 and TRBJ2-7, with 7 bases identical to TRBD2. CDR3 size: 15 residues. Losses at the gene ends were 4 bases for V and 1 base for J; bases not matched to a gene: 8. Germline V gene data show CDR1 as SGHNT and CDR2 as YYREEE (reference sequence). The CDR3 nucleotides read TGTGCCAGCAGCGGGGGGGGACTCCCATCCTACGAGCAGTACTTC. It codes for CASSGGGLPSYEQYF.

The rearrangement joins TRBV5-1 to TRBJ1-4; D unresolved. This CDR3 has 16 residues. Per the germline V gene, CDR1 is SGHRS and CDR2 is YFSETQ. Trimming stripped 0 bases from V and 6 bases from J, with 15 bases between. CDR3 in DNA: TGCGCCAGCAGCTTGGGGGCAGGTCCTTGGGATGAAAAACTGTTTTTT. Protein: CASSLGAGPWDEKLFF.

The chain couples TRBV4-2 to TRBJ2-7, with 8 positions matching TRBD1. The CDR3 contains 15 residues. From germline, CDR1 is LGHNA and CDR2 YNFKEQ. J lost 5 bases, V lost 0 bases, and 6 bases had no gene match. The CDR3, as DNA: TGTGCCAGCAGCCAAGATCCAGGGGGCATCGACGAGCAGTACTTC. Residues: CASSQDPGGIDEQYF.

This clone was seen just once. The gene calls are TRBV29-1 and TRBJ2-7, with a weak D call TRBD2 (6 bases). The CDR3 has 11 residues. The germline V and J ends were trimmed by 3 bases and 9 bases, with 12 bases remaining between them. Germline V gene sequence: CDR1 SQVTM, CDR2 ANQGSEA. The CDR3 here is CSVDFTGVQYF. The CDR3 nucleotides are TGCAGCGTTGATTTTACGGGGGTGCAGTACTTC.

This clone was seen only once. The chain carries TRBV6-5 and TRBJ1-2, with 7 bases fitting TRBD1. Germline CDR1 is MNHEY and CDR2 is SVGAGI. The CDR3 has 15 amino acids. J was trimmed by 7 bases and V by 6 bases; bases with no gene match: 14. In nucleotides, the CDR3 is TGTGCCAGCAGATCGCCGGGACAGCCAAGTGGTGGCTACACCTTC. This translates into CASRSPGQPSGGYTF.

This rearrangement joins TRBV20-1 to TRBJ1-5; no reliable D call. Germline V gene sequence: CDR1 DFQATT, CDR2 SNEGSKA (reference sequence). V lost 3 bases and J 0 bases, leaving 9 bases between the germline ends. The CDR3 runs to 14 residues. The CDR3 DNA is TGCAGTGCTAGTGGAGGTCCTAGCAATCAGCCCCAGCATTTT. Its protein is CSASGGPSNQPQHF.

This clone was seen repeatedly, ten times or more. This chain links TRBV9 with TRBJ2-3, with TRBD2 identical over 7 bases. The germline V gene has CDR1 SGDLS and CDR2 YYNGEE. This CDR3 contains 13 residues. Trimming took 7 bases from V and 2 from J; bases not matched to a gene: 4. The CDR3 nucleotides read TGTGCCAGCCGAGCGGGGCACACAGATACGCAGTATTTT. This gives the protein CASRAGHTDTQYF.

J is TRBJ2-7 and V is TRBV5-5; D might be TRBD1 (5 bases). Germline CDR1 and CDR2: SGHKS and YYEKEE (reference sequence). This CDR3 is built from 12 residues. V was pared by 1 base and J by 5 bases, with 7 bases between. CDR3 residues: CASSLLGHEQYF. CDR3 coding DNA: TGTGCCAGCAGCTTGTTGGGGCACGAGCAGTACTTC.

The chain carries TRBV5-1 and TRBJ1-1, with TRBD1 matching 7 bases. CDR3 length: 15 amino acids. With 0 bases clipped from V and 7 bases from J, the junction kept 9 bases outside the gene matches. The germline V gene encodes CDR1 SGHRS and CDR2 YFSETQ. This chain's CDR3 is CASSLEGQTTFEAFF. DNA of the CDR3: TGCGCCAGCAGCTTGGAGGGACAGACTACTTTTGAAGCTTTCTTT.

The rearrangement links TRBV19 to TRBJ2-2, with D perhaps TRBD2 (6 bases). Germline V gene data show CDR1 as LNHDA and CDR2 as SQIVND (reference sequence). The CDR3 sequence is 13 residues long. V was pared by 5 bases and J by 6 bases, with 10 bases between. The CDR3 protein is CASSALASGELFF. DNA for the CDR3: TGTGCCAGTAGTGCACTAGCTTCCGGGGAGCTGTTTTTT.

CDR3 nucleotides: TGCAGTGCTAGACAGTCCTACGAGCAGTACTTC. Its protein is CSARQSYEQYF. The rearrangement joins TRBV20-1 to TRBJ2-7; D ambiguous. Between the trimmed V and J ends, which lost 2 bases and 1 base, there was a span of 3 bases. Germline V lookup: CDR1 DFQATT, CDR2 SNEGSKA (reference sequence). The CDR3 consists of 11 residues.

The chain links TRBV7-9 to TRBJ2-7; 7 positions match TRBD1. Germline assignment: CDR1 SEHNR and CDR2 FQNEAQ (reference sequence). Trimming cost V 6 bases and J 4 bases; bases outside gene matches: 12. The CDR3 extends over 15 amino acids. The CDR3 spells CASSGRDRPRYEQYF. The CDR3 DNA sequence: TGTGCCAGCAGTGGAAGGGACAGACCCCGTTACGAGCAGTACTTC.

The rearrangement joins TRBV5-6 to TRBJ1-5; D is perhaps TRBD1 (5 bases). CDR3 length: 14 amino acids. The V gene's germline CDR1 is SGHDT and CDR2 YYEEEE. V lost 1 base, J lost 7 bases, and 12 bases lay in between. DNA for the CDR3: TGTGCCAGCAGCTTGTTGTCGCAGGGACAGCCCCAGCATTTT. Its translation: CASSLLSQGQPQHF.